This TCR beta chain came from a study of early T cells in non-severe SARS-CoV-2 infection. By its share, this clonotype is medium-sized (0.01 to 0.1%). The library protocol tagged individual cDNA molecules with unique molecular identifiers. TCRdb re-called the 5' RACE reads through MiXCR, storing one row per CDR3 protein. Among tens of thousands of distinct CDR3 sequences listed, roughly 7.1% were seen once. V lost 6 bases, J lost 5 bases, and 11 bases lay in between. Germline V gene data show CDR1 as SEHNR and CDR2 as FQNEAQ (reference sequence). The CDR3 loop spans 13 amino acids. The sample taken for sequencing was whole blood. This rearrangement joins TRBV7-9 to TRBJ2-1, with TRBD2 as a possible D gene (5 bases). The sequence was obtained from an adult who was a healthcare worker with PCR-confirmed SARS-CoV-2 infection or an uninfected control (not recorded which). CDR3 sequence: CASSEGANNEQFF. CDR3 DNA sequence: TGTGCCAGCAGTGAGGGAGCGAACAATGAGCAGTTCTTC.